The 22 T cell receptor beta chains in this list originate from one sample, sequenced in a study of cytomegalovirus exposure and HLA in healthy donors. Data came from immunoSEQ multiplex PCR; TCRdb stores just in-frame clones and leaves some out. Of about 180,000 clones in the sample, 85% are singletons; the top ten hold about 16%. Sequencing was done on a sample of PBMCs. The receptor set was obtained from a man aged 18 to 30 in good health and CMV-seropositive.

The chain has TRBV18 and TRBJ2-4; 7 positions agree with TRBD1. Germline V CDR1 and CDR2: KGHSH, LQKENI. Losses at the gene ends were 3 bases for V and 3 bases for J; bases not matched to a gene: 8. The CDR3 has 16 residues. Here the CDR3 reads CASSPFLGTDKNIQYF. In DNA form, the CDR3 reads TGTGCCAGCTCACCTTTTCTCGGGACAGACAAAAACATTCAGTACTTC.

The chain uses TRBV2 and TRBJ1-2, with a tentative D call TRBD1 (5 bases). Trimming pared 5 bases from V and 8 bases from J, leaving 27 bases between. The CDR3 totals 17 residues. Germline values: CDR1 SNHLY, CDR2 FYNNEI. The CDR3 sequence: CASSPTPTRGTLEGYTF. DNA for the CDR3: TGTGCCAGCAGTCCCACCCCGACTCGGGGGACGCTTGAGGGCTACACCTTC.

The chain is built from TRBV7-9 and TRBJ2-1; a weak D match, TRBD2 (5 bases). The CDR3 sequence is 13 residues long. Per germline, CDR1 SEHNR and CDR2 FQNEAQ (reference sequence). V was clipped by 6 bases and J by 8 bases, with 14 bases between them. In DNA form, the CDR3 reads TGTGCCAGCAGGCCTCCACTAGTATATGAGCAGTTCTTC. Residues: CASRPPLVYEQFF.

The chain is built from TRBV4-1 and TRBJ1-5; 7 bases are shared with TRBD1. V was clipped by 1 base and J by 7 bases; unmatched bases: 7. This CDR3 is built from 15 residues. Looked up from germline, CDR1 is MGHRA and CDR2 is YSYEKL. This CDR3 reads CASSQGQGPHQPQHF. Written as DNA, the CDR3 is TGCGCCAGCAGCCAAGGACAGGGTCCCCACCAGCCCCAGCATTTT.

This clone was detected only a few times. This sequence joins TRBV28 and TRBJ1-6, with a tentative D call TRBD1 (5 bases). Germline V gene data show CDR1 as MDHEN and CDR2 as SYDVKM. V was pared by 6 bases and J by 14 bases, with 14 bases between. The CDR3 has 12 amino acids. The chain's CDR3 is CASSLQGITLHF. The DNA for the CDR3 is TGTGCCAGCAGCCTTCAGGGCATTACCCTCCACTTT.

This chain uses TRBV28 with TRBJ2-7, with TRBD2 as a possible D gene (6 bases). Germline assignment: CDR1 MDHEN and CDR2 SYDVKM. This CDR3 has 14 residues. The V end was cut by 2 bases, the J end by 3 bases, with 11 bases between. CDR3 sequence: CASSLPAGFYEQYF. The CDR3 DNA sequence: TGTGCCAGCAGTTTACCGGCGGGGTTCTACGAGCAGTACTTC.

This clone was observed a single time. DNA for the CDR3: TGCAGCTTTGCAGGGGGTCTCTCCTACAATGAGCAGTTCTTC. Translation: CSFAGGLSYNEQFF. V is TRBV29-1 and J is TRBJ2-1, with TRBD1 matching over 7 bases. CDR3 length equals 14 residues. Germline lookup yields CDR1 SQVTM and CDR2 ANQGSEA. The ends lost 8 bases at V and 0 bases at J; junction bases unmatched: 7.

This clone came up a few times. The genes are TRBV5-1 and TRBJ1-2; TRBD1 is a possible D gene (5 bases). Germline assignment: CDR1 SGHRS and CDR2 YFSETQ. Trimming removed 4 bases from V and 3 bases from J, with 10 bases in between. CDR3 length: 13 amino acids. This chain's CDR3 is CASSPTAHYGYTF. CDR3 nucleotides: TGCGCCAGCAGCCCGACAGCCCACTATGGCTACACCTTC. Full variable domain (rest looked up from reference TRBV5-1 and TRBJ1-2): KAGVTQTPRYLIKTRGQQVTLSCSPISGHRSVSWYQQTPGQGLQFLFEYFSETQRNKGNFPGRFSGRQFSNSRSEMNVSTLELGDSALYLCASSPTAHYGYTFGSGTRLTVV.

This chain joins TRBV5-8 and TRBJ2-7; 12 nucleotides align to TRBD2. V dropped 7 bases and J dropped 3; count of bases not matched to a gene: 8. The CDR3 consists of 15 residues. Germline V gene sequence: CDR1 SGHTS, CDR2 YDEGEE. DNA for the CDR3: TGTGCCAGCGGGCCTAGCGGGGGGGCCATCTACGAGCAGTACTTC. The encoded protein is CASGPSGGAIYEQYF. The full variable domain, with the rest looked up from reference TRBV5-8 and TRBJ2-7, is EAGVTQSPTHLIKTRGQQATLRCSPISGHTSVYWYQQALGLGLQFLLWYDEGEERNRGNFPPRFSGRQFPNYSSELNVNALELEDSALYLCASGPSGGAIYEQYFGPGTRLTVT.

The chain is built from TRBV5-4 and TRBJ2-7; 7 nucleotides align to TRBD2. V gave up 4 bases and J gave up 8 bases; unmatched junction bases: 12. This CDR3 spans 14 amino acids. Germline V gene data show CDR1 as SGHNT and CDR2 as YYREEE (reference sequence). The CDR3, as DNA: TGTGCCAGCAGCGATTGGGGGGGAGGAGGGCAGCAGTACTTC. Amino acid sequence: CASSDWGGGGQQYF.

The chain is built from TRBV9 and TRBJ1-5, with D possibly matching TRBD1 (6 bases). V was trimmed by 0 bases and J by 0 bases, leaving 19 bases between them. Germline CDR1 SGDLS, CDR2 YYNGEE. The CDR3 has 19 amino acids. The CDR3 protein is CASSVDPGHTPYSNQPQHF. The CDR3 DNA sequence: TGTGCCAGCAGCGTAGACCCGGGACACACACCTTATAGCAATCAGCCCCAGCATTTT.

V usage is TRBV28 and J usage is TRBJ1-5; D uncertain. Trimming took 6 bases from V and 1 from J, leaving 13 bases between them. This CDR3 comprises 15 residues. The V gene's germline CDR1 is MDHEN and CDR2 SYDVKM. The CDR3: CASRVELGSNQPQHF. The CDR3 nucleotides are TGTGCCAGCAGGGTGGAACTCGGGAGCAATCAGCCCCAGCATTTT.

This chain links TRBV9 with TRBJ2-5; D is possibly TRBD1 (7 bases). Germline V lookup: CDR1 SGDLS, CDR2 YYNGEE. V shed 3 bases and J shed 5 bases, with 17 bases lying between them. This CDR3 is 15 amino acids long. CDR3 loop: CASSGAPTGRETQYF. The CDR3 nucleotides read TGTGCCAGCAGCGGGGCCCCGACAGGGAGGGAGACCCAGTACTTC.

This chain joins TRBV15 and TRBJ2-7; D unclear. Germline lookup yields CDR1 LNHNV and CDR2 YYDKDF (reference sequence). CDR3 length equals 14 residues. Trimming removed 4 bases at V and 6 bases at J, with 16 bases between. In DNA, the CDR3 is TGTGCCACCAGCACCCAGACCGCAAACAGCGAGCAGTACTTC. This encodes CATSTQTANSEQYF.

The chain combines TRBV15 with TRBJ2-5; 13 bases are a match to TRBD2. Germline V gene sequence: CDR1 LNHNV, CDR2 YYDKDF (reference sequence). V was clipped by 5 bases and J by 4 bases; unmatched bases: 4. This CDR3 spans 15 amino acids. The chain's CDR3 is CATSRTSGRSETQYF. The CDR3 DNA reads TGTGCCACCAGCCGGACTAGCGGGAGATCAGAGACCCAGTACTTC.

The J gene is TRBJ1-3, the V gene TRBV5-1, with unresolved D. Trimming took 4 bases from V and 0 from J, leaving 5 bases between them. The CDR3 is 13 residues long. Germline V gene lookup returns CDR1 SGHRS and CDR2 YFSETQ. In nucleotides, the CDR3 is TGCGCCAGCAGCCCGGGCTCTGGAAACACCATATATTTT. Its translation: CASSPGSGNTIYF.

The chain couples TRBV11-1 to TRBJ1-2, with 7 bases matching TRBD1. Per germline, CDR1 SGHAT and CDR2 FQDESV (reference sequence). The CDR3 totals 16 residues. J was trimmed by 1 base and V by 5 bases; bases with no gene match: 10. The CDR3 loop reads CASSPYRGYDNYGYTF. The CDR3 DNA reads TGTGCCAGCAGCCCTTACAGGGGCTACGATAACTATGGCTACACCTTC.

The gene calls are TRBV27 and TRBJ2-1, with 15 bases fitting TRBD2. The CDR3 contains 18 residues. Germline V gene data show CDR1 as MNHEY and CDR2 as SMNVEV (reference sequence). Trimming at V came to 2 bases and at J to 4 bases, leaving 6 bases not matched to a gene. The CDR3 loop reads CASSLPGLAGGEYNEQFF. CDR3 nucleotide sequence: TGTGCCAGCAGTTTACCCGGACTAGCGGGAGGGGAGTACAATGAGCAGTTCTTC.

This sequence joins TRBV4-1 and TRBJ2-7; 10 bases fit TRBD1. The CDR3 is 16 amino acids. Losses at the gene ends were 6 bases for V and 3 bases for J; bases not matched to a gene: 11. The germline V gene has CDR1 MGHRA and CDR2 YSYEKL. The DNA for the CDR3 is TGCGCCAGCAGTTCTGGACAGGGGGTTGGGTACTACGAGCAGTACTTC. It codes for CASSSGQGVGYYEQYF.

The J gene is TRBJ2-3, the V gene TRBV6-5; TRBD1 matches 11 bases. V shed 6 bases and J 4 bases; nucleotides not matched to a gene: 3. The length of the CDR3 is 14 residues. CDR1 is MNHEY, CDR2 SVGAGI, per germline. CDR3 protein: CASRRTGGADTQYF. The CDR3 DNA reads as TGTGCCAGCAGACGGACAGGGGGCGCAGATACGCAGTATTTT.

The rearrangement uses TRBV19 and TRBJ2-1, with D unclear. Trimming cost V 10 bases and J 4 bases, with 20 bases left between them. CDR3 length: 15 residues. Germline V gene sequence: CDR1 LNHDA, CDR2 SQIVND (reference sequence). The CDR3 bases are TGTGCCACCCAGACCACTACCCCGTTGTACAATGAGCAGTTCTTC. Its translation is CATQTTTPLYNEQFF.

The V and J genes are TRBV7-3 and TRBJ2-7; 10 bases agree with TRBD1. Germline V gene data show CDR1 as SGHTA and CDR2 as FQGTGA. This CDR3 spans 15 amino acids. Trimming at V came to 3 bases and at J to 5 bases, leaving 7 bases not matched to a gene. CDR3 sequence (DNA): TGTGCCAGCAGCTTCCGTCCCGGGACAGGGGACGAGCAGTACTTC. Protein sequence: CASSFRPGTGDEQYF.